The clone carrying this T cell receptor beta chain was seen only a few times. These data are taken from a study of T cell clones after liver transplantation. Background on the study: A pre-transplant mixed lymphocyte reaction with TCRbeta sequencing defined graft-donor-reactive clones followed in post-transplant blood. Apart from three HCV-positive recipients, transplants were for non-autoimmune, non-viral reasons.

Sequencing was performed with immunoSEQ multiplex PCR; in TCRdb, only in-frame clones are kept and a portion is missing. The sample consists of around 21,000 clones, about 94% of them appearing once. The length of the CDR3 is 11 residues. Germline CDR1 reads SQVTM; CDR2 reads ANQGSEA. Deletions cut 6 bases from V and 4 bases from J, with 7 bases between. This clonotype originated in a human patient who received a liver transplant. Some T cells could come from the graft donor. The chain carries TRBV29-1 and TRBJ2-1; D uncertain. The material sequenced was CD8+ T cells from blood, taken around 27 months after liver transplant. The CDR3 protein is CSVGSYNEQFF. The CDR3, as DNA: TGCAGCGTGGGGTCTTACAATGAGCAGTTCTTC.